The clone carrying this T cell receptor beta chain was seen more than once but under ten times. MiXCR, run by TCRdb on the RT-PCR reads, gives a single entry per CDR3 protein. This sample carries about 680,000 distinct CDR3 sequences, 13% to 15% of them seen once, and the ten largest clones take 3.6%. In germline, CDR1 is DFQATT, CDR2 SNEGSKA (reference sequence). This CDR3 spans 13 amino acids. V gave up 4 bases and J gave up 1 base, with 10 bases separating them. The TCR comes from a female donor in good health, serving as a healthy control. The sequencing sample was made of memory CD4+ T cells from blood. The chain has TRBV20-1 and TRBJ1-1; the D gene is possibly TRBD1 (5 bases). CDR3 sequence (DNA): TGCAGTGCTACGACACAGGAGAACACTGAAGCTTTCTTT. This encodes CSATTQENTEAFF.